This TCR beta chain was sequenced during a study of T cell changes during pregnancy in multiple sclerosis. A few counts support this clone. Sequencing used immunoSEQ multiplex PCR; TCRdb keeps in-frame clones, though not all of them. The repertoire holds around 80,000 clones, about 90% seen once, with about 2.5% in the top ten. The CDR3 is 13 amino acids. V was clipped by 5 bases and J by 5 bases; unmatched bases: 3. Germline loops: CDR1 LNHNV, CDR2 YYDKDF (reference sequence). This TCR was sampled from a female donor with multiple sclerosis, enrolled in a pregnancy study. The chain uses TRBV15 and TRBJ1-2; 9 bases match TRBD1. Source: peripheral blood, taken before pregnancy. The CDR3 bases are TGTGCCACCAGCCGGGACAGGGTGTATGGCTACACCTTC. This codes for CATSRDRVYGYTF.